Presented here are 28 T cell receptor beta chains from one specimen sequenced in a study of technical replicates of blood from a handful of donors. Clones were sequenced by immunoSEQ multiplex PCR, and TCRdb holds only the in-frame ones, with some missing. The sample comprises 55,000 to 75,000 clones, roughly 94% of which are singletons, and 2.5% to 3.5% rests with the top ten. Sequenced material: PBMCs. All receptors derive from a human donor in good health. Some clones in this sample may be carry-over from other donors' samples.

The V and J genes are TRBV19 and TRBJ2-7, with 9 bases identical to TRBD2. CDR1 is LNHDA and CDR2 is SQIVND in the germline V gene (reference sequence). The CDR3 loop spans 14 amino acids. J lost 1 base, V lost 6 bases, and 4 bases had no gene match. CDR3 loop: CASRLTSGSYEQYF. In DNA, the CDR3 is TGTGCCAGTAGGCTGACTAGCGGTTCCTACGAGCAGTACTTC. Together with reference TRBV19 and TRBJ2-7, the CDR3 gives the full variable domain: DGGITQSPKYLFRKEGQNVTLSCEQNLNHDAMYWYRQDPGQGLRLIYYSQIVNDFQKGDIAEGYSVSREKKESFPLTVTSAQKNPTAFYLCASRLTSGSYEQYFGPGTRLTVT.

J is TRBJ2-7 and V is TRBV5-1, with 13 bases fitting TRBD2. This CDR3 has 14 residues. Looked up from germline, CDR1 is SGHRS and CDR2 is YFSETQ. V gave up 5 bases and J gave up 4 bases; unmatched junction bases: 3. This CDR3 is CASRTGLAGYEQYF. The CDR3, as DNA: TGCGCCAGCAGAACGGGACTAGCGGGATACGAGCAGTACTTC.

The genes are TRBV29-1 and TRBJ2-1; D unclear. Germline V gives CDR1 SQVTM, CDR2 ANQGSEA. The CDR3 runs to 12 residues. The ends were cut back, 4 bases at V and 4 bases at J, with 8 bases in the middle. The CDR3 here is CSVGEAYNEQFF. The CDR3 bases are TGCAGCGTTGGTGAGGCTTACAATGAGCAGTTCTTC.

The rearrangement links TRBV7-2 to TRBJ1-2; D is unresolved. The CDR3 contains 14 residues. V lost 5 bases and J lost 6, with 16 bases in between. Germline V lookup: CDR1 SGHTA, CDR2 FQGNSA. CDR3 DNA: TGTGCCAGCAGCCAACGCCCGGAGTGGGATGGCTACACCTTC. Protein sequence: CASSQRPEWDGYTF.

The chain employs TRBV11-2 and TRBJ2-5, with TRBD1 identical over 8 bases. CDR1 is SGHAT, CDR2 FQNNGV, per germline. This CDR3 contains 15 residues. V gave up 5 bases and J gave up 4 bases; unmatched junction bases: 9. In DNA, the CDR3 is TGTGCCAGCAGCCGCATCGCGGGGACAGGAGAGACCCAGTACTTC. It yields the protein CASSRIAGTGETQYF.

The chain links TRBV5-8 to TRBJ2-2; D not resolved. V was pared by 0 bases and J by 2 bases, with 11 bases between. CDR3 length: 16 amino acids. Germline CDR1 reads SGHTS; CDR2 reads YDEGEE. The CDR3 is CASSLARRTNTGELFF. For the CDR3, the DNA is TGTGCCAGCAGCTTGGCCAGGCGCACTAACACCGGGGAGCTGTTTTTT.

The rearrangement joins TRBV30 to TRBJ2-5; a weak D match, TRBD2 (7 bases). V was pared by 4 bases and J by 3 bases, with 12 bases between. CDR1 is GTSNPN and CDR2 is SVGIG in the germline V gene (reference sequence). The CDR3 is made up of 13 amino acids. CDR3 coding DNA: TGTGCCTGGAACCGGGGGGCGGAAGAGACCCAGTACTTC. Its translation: CAWNRGAEETQYF.

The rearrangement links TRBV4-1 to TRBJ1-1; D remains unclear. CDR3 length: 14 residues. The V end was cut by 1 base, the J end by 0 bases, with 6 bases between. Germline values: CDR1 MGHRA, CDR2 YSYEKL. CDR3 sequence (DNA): TGCGCCAGCAGCCAAGGTCAGATGAACACTGAAGCTTTCTTT. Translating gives CASSQGQMNTEAFF.

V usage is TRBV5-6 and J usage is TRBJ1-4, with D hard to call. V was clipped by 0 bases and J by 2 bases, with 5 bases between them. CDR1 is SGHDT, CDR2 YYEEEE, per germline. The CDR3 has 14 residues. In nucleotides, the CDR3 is TGTGCCAGCAGCTTGGCTGTGACTAATGAAAAACTGTTTTTT. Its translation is CASSLAVTNEKLFF.

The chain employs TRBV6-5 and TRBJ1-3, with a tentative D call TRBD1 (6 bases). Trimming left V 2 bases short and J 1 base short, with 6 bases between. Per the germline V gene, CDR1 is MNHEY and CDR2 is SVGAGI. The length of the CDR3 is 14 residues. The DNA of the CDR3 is TGTGCCAGCAGTTACCAGGGGTCTGGAAACACCATATATTTT. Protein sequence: CASSYQGSGNTIYF.

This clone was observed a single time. The CDR3 sequence: CASSLTSGRQETQYF. The DNA for the CDR3 is TGTGCCAGCAGCTTGACTAGCGGGCGCCAAGAGACCCAGTACTTC. The chain joins TRBV5-4 to TRBJ2-5, with 9 bases lining up with TRBD2. Germline CDR1 and CDR2: SGHNT and YYREEE (reference sequence). V shed 1 base, J shed 1 base, and the junction held 2 bases outside the gene matches. The CDR3 covers 15 residues.

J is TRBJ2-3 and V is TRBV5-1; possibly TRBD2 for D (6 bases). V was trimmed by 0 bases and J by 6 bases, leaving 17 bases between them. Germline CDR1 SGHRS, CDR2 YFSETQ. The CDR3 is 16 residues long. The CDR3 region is CASSLAGDWAGDTQYF. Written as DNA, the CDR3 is TGCGCCAGCAGCTTGGCGGGGGACTGGGCGGGGGATACGCAGTATTTT.

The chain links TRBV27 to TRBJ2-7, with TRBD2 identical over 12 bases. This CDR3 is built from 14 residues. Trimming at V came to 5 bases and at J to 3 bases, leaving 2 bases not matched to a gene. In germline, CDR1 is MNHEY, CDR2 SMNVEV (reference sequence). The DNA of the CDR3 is TGTGCCAGCAGTGGACTAGCGGGGAGCTACGAGCAGTACTTC. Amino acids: CASSGLAGSYEQYF.

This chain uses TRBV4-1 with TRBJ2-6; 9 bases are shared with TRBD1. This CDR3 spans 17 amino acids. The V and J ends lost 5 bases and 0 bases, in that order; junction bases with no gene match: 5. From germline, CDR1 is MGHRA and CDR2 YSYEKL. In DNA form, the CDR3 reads TGCGCCAGCAGCGCGACAGGGGGAATCTCTGGGGCCAACGTCCTGACTTTC. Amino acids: CASSATGGISGANVLTF.

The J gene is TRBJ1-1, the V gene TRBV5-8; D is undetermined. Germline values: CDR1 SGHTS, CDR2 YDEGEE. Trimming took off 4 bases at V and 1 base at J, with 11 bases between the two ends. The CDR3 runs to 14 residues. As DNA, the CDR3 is TGTGCCAGCAGCATACGGGAGAGGAACACTGAAGCTTTCTTT. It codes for CASSIRERNTEAFF.

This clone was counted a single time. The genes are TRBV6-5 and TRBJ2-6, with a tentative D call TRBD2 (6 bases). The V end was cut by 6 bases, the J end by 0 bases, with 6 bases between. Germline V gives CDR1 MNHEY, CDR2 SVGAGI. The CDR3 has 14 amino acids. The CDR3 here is CASSGSSGANVLTF. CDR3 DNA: TGTGCCAGCAGCGGGAGCTCTGGGGCCAACGTCCTGACTTTC.

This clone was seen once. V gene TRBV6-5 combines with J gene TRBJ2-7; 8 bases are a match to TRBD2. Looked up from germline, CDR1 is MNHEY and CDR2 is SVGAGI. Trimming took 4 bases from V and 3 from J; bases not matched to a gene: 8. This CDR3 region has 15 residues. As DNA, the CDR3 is TGTGCCAGCAGTTCCCCACAAGCGGGAGACTACGAGCAGTACTTC. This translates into CASSSPQAGDYEQYF.

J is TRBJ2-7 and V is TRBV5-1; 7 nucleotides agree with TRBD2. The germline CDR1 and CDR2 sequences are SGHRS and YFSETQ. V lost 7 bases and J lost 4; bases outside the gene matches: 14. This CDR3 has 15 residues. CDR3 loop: CASANNGLVEYEQYF. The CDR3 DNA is TGCGCCAGCGCTAACAATGGACTAGTGGAGTACGAGCAGTACTTC.

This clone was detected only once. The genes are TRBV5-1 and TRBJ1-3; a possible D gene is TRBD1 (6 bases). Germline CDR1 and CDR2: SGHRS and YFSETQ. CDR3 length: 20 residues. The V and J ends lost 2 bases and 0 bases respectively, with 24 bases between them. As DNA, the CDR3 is TGCGCCAGCAGCTTCTTATTCCGGACAGACCTAACTGACTCTGGAAACACCATATATTTT. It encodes CASSFLFRTDLTDSGNTIYF.

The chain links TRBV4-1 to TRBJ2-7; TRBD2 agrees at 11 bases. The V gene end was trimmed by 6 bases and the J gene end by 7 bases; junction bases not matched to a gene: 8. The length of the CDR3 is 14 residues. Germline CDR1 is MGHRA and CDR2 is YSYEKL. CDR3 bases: TGCGCCAGCAGGGCACTAGCGGGAGTCGAAGAGCAGTACTTC. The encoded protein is CASRALAGVEEQYF.

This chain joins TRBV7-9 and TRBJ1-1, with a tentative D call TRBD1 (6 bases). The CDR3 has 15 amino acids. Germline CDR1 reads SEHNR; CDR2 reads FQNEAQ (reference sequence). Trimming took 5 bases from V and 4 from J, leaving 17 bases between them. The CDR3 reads CASSNSDSPSTEAFF. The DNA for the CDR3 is TGTGCCAGCAGCAACTCGGACAGTCCGAGCACTGAAGCTTTCTTT.

CDR3 sequence: CASSLISAGELFF. In nucleotides, the CDR3 is TGTGCCAGCAGCTTAATATCTGCCGGGGAGCTGTTTTTT. V and J are TRBV11-2 and TRBJ2-2; the D is unclear. This CDR3 is built from 13 residues. Between the trimmed V and J ends, which lost 2 bases and 6 bases, there was a span of 7 bases. Germline lookup yields CDR1 SGHAT and CDR2 FQNNGV.

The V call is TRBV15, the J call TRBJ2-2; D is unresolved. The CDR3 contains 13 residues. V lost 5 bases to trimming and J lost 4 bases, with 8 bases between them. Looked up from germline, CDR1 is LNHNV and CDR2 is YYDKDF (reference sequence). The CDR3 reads CATSVQVTGELFF. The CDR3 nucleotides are TGTGCCACCAGCGTCCAGGTCACCGGGGAGCTGTTTTTT.

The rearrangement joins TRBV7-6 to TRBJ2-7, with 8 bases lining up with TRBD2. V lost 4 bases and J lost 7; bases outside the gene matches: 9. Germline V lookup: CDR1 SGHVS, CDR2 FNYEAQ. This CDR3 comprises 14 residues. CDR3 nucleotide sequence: TGTGCCAGCAGCTCGACGGGAGGGCCTGGGGAGCAGTACTTC. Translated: CASSSTGGPGEQYF.

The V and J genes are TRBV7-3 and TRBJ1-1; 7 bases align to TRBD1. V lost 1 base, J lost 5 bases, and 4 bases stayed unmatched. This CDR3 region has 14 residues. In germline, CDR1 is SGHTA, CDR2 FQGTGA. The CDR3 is CASSLKGGRTEAFF. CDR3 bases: TGTGCCAGCAGCTTAAAAGGGGGCCGTACTGAAGCTTTCTTT.

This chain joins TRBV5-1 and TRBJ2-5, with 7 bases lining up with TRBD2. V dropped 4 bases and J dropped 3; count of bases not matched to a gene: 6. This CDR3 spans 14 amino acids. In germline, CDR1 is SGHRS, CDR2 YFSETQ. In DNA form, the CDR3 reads TGCGCCAGCAGCCTCCAGGGAGGGGAAGAGACCCAGTACTTC. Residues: CASSLQGGEETQYF.

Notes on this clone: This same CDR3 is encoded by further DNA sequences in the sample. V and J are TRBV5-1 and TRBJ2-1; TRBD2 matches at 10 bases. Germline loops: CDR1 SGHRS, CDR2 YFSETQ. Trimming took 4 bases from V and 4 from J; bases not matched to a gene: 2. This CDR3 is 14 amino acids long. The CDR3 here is CASSGAGGYNEQFF. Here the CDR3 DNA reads TGCGCCAGCAGCGGAGCGGGGGGGTACAATGAGCAGTTCTTC.

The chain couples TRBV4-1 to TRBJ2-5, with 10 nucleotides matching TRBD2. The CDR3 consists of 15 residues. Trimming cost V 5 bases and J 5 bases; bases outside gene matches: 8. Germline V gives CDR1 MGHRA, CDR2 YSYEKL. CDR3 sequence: CASSTLAGVGETQYF. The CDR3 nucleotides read TGCGCCAGCAGCACCCTAGCGGGAGTTGGGGAGACCCAGTACTTC.